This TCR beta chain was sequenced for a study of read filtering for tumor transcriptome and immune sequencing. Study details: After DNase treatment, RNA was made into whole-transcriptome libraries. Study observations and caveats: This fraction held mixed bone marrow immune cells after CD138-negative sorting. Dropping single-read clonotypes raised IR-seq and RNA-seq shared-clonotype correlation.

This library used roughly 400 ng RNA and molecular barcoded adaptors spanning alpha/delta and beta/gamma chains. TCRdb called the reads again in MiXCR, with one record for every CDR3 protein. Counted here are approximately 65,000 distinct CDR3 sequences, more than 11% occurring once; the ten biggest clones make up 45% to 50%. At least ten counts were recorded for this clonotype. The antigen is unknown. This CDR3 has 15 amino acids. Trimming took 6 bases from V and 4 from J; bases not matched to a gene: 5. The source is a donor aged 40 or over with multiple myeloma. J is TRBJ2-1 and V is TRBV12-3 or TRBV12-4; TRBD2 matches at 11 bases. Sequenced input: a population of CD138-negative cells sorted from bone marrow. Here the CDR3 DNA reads TGTGCCAGCAGCCCCACTAGCGGGAGTTACAATGAGCAGTTCTTC. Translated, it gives CASSPTSGSYNEQFF.